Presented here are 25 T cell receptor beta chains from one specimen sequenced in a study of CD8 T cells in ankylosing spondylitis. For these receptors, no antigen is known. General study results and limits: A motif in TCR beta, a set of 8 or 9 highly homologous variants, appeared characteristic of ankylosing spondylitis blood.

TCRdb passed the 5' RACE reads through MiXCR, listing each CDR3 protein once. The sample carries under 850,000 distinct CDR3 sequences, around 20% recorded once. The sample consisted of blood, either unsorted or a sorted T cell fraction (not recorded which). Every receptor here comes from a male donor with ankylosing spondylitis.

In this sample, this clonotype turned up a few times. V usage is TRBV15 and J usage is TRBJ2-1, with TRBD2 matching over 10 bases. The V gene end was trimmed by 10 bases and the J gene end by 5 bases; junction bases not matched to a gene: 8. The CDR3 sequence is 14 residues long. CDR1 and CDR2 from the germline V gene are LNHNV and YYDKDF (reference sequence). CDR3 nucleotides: TGTGCCATCCCCCTAGCGGGAGTACACAATGAGCAGTTCTTC. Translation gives CAIPLAGVHNEQFF.

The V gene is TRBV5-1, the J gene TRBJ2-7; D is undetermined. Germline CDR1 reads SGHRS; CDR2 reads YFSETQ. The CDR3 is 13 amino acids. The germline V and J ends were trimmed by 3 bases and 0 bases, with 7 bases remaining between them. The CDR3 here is CASSYQSSYEQYF. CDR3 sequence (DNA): TGCGCCAGCAGCTACCAGAGCTCCTACGAGCAGTACTTC.

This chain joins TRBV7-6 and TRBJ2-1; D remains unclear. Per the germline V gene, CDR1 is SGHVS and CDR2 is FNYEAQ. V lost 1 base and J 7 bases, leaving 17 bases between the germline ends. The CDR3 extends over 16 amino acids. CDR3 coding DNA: TGTGCCAGCAGCTTAGTCAGGACCGAACTTTTTAATGAGCAGTTCTTC. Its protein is CASSLVRTELFNEQFF.

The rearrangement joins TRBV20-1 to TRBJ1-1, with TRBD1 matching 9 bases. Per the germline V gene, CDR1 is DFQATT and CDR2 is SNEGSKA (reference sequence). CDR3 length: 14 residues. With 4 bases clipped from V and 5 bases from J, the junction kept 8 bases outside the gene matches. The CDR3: CSAMQQGAPTEAFF. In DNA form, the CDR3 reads TGCAGTGCTATGCAACAGGGGGCGCCGACTGAAGCTTTCTTT.

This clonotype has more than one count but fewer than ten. The DNA for the CDR3 is TGCAGTGCTAGAGATACAGCGGGTACATTTCGCGAGCAGTACTTC. Its translation is CSARDTAGTFREQYF. V usage is TRBV20-1 and J usage is TRBJ2-7; TRBD2 might be the D (6 bases). Trimming cost V 0 bases and J 6 bases, with 18 bases left between them. CDR1 is DFQATT and CDR2 is SNEGSKA in the germline V gene (reference sequence). The CDR3 totals 15 residues.

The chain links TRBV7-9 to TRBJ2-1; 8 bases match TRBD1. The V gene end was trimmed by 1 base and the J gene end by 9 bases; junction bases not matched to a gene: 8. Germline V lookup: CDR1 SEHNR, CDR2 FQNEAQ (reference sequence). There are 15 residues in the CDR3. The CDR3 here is CASSLVAGGLGEQFF. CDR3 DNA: TGTGCCAGCAGCTTAGTGGCAGGGGGCCTTGGTGAGCAGTTCTTC.

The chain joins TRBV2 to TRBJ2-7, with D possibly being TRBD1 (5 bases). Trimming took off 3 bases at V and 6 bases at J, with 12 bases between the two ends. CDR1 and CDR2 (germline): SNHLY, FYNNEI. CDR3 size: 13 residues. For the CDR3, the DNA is TGTGCCAGCAGTGAGTCAGGGATCGGCGAGCAGTACTTC. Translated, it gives CASSESGIGEQYF. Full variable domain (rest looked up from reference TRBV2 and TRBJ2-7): EPEVTQTPSHQVTQMGQEVILRCVPISNHLYFYWYRQILGQKVEFLVSFYNNEISEKSEIFDDQFSVERPDGSNFTLKIRSTKLEDSAMYFCASSESGIGEQYFGPGTRLTVT.

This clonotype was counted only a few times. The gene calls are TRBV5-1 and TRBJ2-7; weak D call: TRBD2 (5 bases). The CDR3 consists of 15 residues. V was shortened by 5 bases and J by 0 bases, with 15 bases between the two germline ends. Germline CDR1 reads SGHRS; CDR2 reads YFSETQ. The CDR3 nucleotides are TGCGCCAGCAGTACCAGCGGCTCGGGCTCCTACGAGCAGTACTTC. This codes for CASSTSGSGSYEQYF.

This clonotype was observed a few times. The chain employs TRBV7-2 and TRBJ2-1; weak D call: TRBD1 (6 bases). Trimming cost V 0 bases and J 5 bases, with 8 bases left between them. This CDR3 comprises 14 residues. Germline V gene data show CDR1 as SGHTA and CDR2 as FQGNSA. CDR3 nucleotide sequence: TGTGCCAGCAGCTTAGCCGGACAGCACAATGAGCAGTTCTTC. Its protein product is CASSLAGQHNEQFF.

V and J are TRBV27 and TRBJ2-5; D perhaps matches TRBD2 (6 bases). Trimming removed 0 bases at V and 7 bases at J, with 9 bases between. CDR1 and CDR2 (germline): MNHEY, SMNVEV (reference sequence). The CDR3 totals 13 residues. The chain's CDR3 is CASSLSAGGTQYF. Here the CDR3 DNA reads TGTGCCAGCAGTTTATCGGCCGGGGGGACCCAGTACTTC.

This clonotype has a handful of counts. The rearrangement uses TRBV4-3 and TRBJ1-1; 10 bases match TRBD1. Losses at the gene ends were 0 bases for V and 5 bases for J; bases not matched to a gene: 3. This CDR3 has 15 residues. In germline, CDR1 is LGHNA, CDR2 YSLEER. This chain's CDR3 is CASSQDADRGTEAFF. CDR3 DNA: TGCGCCAGCAGCCAAGACGCGGACAGGGGGACTGAAGCTTTCTTT.

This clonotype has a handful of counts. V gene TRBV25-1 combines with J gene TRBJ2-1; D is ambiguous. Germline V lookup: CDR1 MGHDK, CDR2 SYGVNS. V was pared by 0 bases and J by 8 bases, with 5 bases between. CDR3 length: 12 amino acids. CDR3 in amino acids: CASSEYLDEQFF. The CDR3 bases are TGTGCCAGCAGTGAATATCTGGATGAGCAGTTCTTC.

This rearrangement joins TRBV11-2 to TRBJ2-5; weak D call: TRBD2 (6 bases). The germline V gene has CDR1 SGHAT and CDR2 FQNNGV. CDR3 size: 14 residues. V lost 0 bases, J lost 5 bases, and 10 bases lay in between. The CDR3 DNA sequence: TGTGCCAGCAGCTTAGATCTTGGGGGGGAGACCCAGTACTTC. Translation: CASSLDLGGETQYF.

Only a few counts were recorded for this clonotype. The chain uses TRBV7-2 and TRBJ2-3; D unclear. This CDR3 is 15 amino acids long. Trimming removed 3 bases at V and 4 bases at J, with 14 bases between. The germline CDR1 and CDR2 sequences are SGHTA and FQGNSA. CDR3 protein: CASSFDGVRPDTQYF. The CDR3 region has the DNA TGTGCCAGCAGCTTTGATGGGGTGAGGCCAGATACGCAGTATTTT.

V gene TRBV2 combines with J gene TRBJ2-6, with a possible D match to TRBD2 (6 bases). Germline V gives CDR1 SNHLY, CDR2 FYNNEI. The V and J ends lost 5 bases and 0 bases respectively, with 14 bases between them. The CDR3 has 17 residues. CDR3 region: CASSRRDSTSGANVLTF. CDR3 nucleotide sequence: TGTGCCAGCAGTCGGAGGGACTCGACCTCTGGGGCCAACGTCCTGACTTTC.

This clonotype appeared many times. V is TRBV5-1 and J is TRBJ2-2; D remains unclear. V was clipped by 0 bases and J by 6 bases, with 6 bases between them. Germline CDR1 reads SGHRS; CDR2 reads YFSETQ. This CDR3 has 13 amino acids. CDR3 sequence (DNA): TGCGCCAGCAGCTTGGAGGGCCCCGGGGAGCTGTTTTTT. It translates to CASSLEGPGELFF. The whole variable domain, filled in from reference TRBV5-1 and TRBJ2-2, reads KAGVTQTPRYLIKTRGQQVTLSCSPISGHRSVSWYQQTPGQGLQFLFEYFSETQRNKGNFPGRFSGRQFSNSRSEMNVSTLELGDSALYLCASSLEGPGELFFGEGSRLTVL.

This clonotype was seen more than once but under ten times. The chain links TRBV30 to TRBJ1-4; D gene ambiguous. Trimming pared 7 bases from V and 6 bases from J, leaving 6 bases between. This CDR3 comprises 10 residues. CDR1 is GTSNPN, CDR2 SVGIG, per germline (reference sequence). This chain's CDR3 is CALKDEKLFF. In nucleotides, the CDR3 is TGTGCCTTAAAGGATGAAAAACTGTTTTTT.

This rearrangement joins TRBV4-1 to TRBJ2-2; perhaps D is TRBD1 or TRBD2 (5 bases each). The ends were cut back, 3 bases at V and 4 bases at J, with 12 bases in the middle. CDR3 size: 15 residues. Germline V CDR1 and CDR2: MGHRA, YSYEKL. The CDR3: CASSQGDPGTGELFF. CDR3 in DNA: TGCGCCAGCAGCCAGGGGGACCCGGGCACCGGGGAGCTGTTTTTT.

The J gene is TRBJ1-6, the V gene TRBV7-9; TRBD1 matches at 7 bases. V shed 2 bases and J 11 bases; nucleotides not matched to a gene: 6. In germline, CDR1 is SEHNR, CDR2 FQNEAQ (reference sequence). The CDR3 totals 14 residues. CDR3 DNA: TGTGCCAGCAGCTTACGGCCAGGGGGGCCACCCCTCCACTTT. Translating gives CASSLRPGGPPLHF.

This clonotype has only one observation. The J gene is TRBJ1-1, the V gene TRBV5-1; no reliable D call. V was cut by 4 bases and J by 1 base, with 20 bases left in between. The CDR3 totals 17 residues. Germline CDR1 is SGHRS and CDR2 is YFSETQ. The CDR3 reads CASSAPPLREQNTEAFF. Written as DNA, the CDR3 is TGCGCCAGCAGCGCACCCCCCTTGAGGGAGCAGAACACTGAAGCTTTCTTT.

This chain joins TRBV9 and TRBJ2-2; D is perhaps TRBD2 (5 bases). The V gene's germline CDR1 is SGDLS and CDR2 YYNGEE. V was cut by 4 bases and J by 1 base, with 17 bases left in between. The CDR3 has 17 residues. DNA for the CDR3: TGTGCCAGCAGCCGAGACTACTCCACCCTGAACACCGGGGAGCTGTTTTTT. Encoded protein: CASSRDYSTLNTGELFF.

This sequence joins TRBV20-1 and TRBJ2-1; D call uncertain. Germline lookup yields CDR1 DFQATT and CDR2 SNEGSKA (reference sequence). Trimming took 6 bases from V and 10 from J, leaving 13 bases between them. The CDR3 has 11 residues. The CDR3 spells CSAPVGVEQFF. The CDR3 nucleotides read TGCAGTGCGCCGGTAGGTGTGGAGCAGTTCTTC.

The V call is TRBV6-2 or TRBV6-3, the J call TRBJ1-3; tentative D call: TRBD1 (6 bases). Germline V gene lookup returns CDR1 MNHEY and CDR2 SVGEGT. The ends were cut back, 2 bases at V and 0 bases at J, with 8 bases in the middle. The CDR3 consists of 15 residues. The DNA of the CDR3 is TGTGCCAGCAGTTACGACAGGATCTCTGGAAACACCATATATTTT. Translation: CASSYDRISGNTIYF.

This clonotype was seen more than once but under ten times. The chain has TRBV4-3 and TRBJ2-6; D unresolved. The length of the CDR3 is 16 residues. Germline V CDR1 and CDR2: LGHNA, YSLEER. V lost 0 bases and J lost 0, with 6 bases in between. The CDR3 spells CASSQERPSGANVLTF. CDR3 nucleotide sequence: TGCGCCAGCAGCCAAGAACGCCCCTCTGGGGCCAACGTCCTGACTTTC.

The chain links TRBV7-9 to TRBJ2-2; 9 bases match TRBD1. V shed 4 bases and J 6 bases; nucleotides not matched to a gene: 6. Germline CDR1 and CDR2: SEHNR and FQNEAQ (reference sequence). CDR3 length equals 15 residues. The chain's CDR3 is CASSSRDREAGELFF. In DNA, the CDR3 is TGTGCCAGCAGCTCCCGGGACAGGGAGGCCGGGGAGCTGTTTTTT.